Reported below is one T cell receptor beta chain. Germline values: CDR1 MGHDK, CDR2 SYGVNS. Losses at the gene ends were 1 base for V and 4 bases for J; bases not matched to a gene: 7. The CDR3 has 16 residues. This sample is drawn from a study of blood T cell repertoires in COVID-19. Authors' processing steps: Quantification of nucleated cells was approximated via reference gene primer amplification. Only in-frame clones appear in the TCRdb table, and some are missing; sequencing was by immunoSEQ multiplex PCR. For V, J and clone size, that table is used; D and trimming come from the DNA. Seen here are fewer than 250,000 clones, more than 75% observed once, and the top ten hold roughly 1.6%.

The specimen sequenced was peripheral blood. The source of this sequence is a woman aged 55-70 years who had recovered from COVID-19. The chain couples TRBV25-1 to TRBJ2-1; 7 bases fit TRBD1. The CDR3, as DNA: TGTGCCAGCAGTGAATCTATCGGGACAGTTTACAATGAGCAGTTCTTC. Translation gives CASSESIGTVYNEQFF. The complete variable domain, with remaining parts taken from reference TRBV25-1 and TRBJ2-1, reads EADIYQTPRYLVIGTGKKITLECSQTMGHDKMYWYQQDPGMELHLIHYSYGVNSTEKGDLSSESTVSRIRTEHFPLTLESARPSHTSQYLCASSESIGTVYNEQFFGPGTRLTVL.